The rows below give T cell receptor beta chains drawn from one sample of a study of patients and donors after allogeneic stem cell transplantation. Using its own MiXCR run on the RT-PCR reads, TCRdb lists one record per CDR3 protein. Of 400,000 to 500,000 distinct CDR3 sequences listed, approximately 16% are singletons. Input material: blood, either unsorted or a sorted T cell fraction (not recorded which). Receptors were obtained from a human donor who was either an allogeneic HSCT recipient or a stem cell or donor lymphocyte infusion donor (not recorded which). It is not recorded whose cells these are; they may come from a transplant donor. CDR3s include the opening cysteine and the closing phenylalanine or tryptophan. The order of the fields is D gene, V gene, J gene, clone size, CDR3 DNA, CDR3 protein. A D gene is named only where the DNA matches it firmly. Clone size is shown for a subset of rows, as once, few, many or a class of expanded clone.

>-|TRBV27|TRBJ2-1|-
TGTGCCAGCAAGGCAGGCGTTCTGCTGGGGGAGCAGTTCTTC
CASKAGVLLGEQFF
>TRBD1|TRBV2|TRBJ2-2|-
TGTGCCAGCAGTGAAGACTCCGGGACAGTGATCGGGGAGCTGTTTTTT
CASSEDSGTVIGELFF
>-|TRBV5-1|TRBJ1-2|-
TGCGCCAGCAGCTTGGCCGTTGGGCGGAACTATGGCTACACCTTC
CASSLAVGRNYGYTF
>TRBD1|TRBV18|TRBJ2-1|few
TGTGCCAGCTCTGACAGGGGGTTGAGAATGAATGAGCAGTTCTTC
CASSDRGLRMNEQFF
>-|TRBV5-1|TRBJ1-1|-
TGCGCCAGCAGCTTGGAAAGGGGTTTGGCCACTGAAGCTTTCTTT
CASSLERGLATEAFF
>-|TRBV6-1|TRBJ1-2|many
TGTGCCAGCAGTTCAGGGGACTATGGCTACACCTTC
CASSSGDYGYTF
>-|TRBV5-6|TRBJ2-7|-
TGTGCCAGCAGCATTCTGGGGGAGTCCTACGAGCAGTACTTC
CASSILGESYEQYF
>-|TRBV15|TRBJ1-2|-
TGTGCCACCAGCAGAGCCCGCCGGGACAACTATGGCTACACCTTC
CATSRARRDNYGYTF
>TRBD2|TRBV5-1|TRBJ2-2|many
TGCGCCAGCAGCCCTACGGGACTAGCGGGAAACACCGGGGAGCTGTTTTTT
CASSPTGLAGNTGELFF
>TRBD2|TRBV2|TRBJ2-3|many
TGTGCCAGCCGACTAGCGGGAGGGCCGACAGATACGCAGTATTTT
CASRLAGGPTDTQYF
>-|TRBV20-1|TRBJ2-7|few
TGCAGTGCTAGAGAAGGTCAGCTCTACGAGCAGTACTTC
CSAREGQLYEQYF
>-|TRBV19|TRBJ1-1|-
TGTGCCAGTAGTATAGCAAGTGGAACAGGAGGCGAAGCTTTCTTT
CASSIASGTGGEAFF
>TRBD1|TRBV5-4|TRBJ1-1|-
TGTGCCAGCAGCTGGGGGACTCGACAGGGAAGCACTGAAGCTTTCTTT
CASSWGTRQGSTEAFF
>TRBD1|TRBV5-1|TRBJ1-1|-
TGCGCCAGCAGCTTCTTGACAGGGACCACTGAAGCTTTCTTT
CASSFLTGTTEAFF
>-|TRBV30|TRBJ1-4|-
TGTGCCTGGAGCACAGGGTGGGGTGAAAAACTGTTTTTT
CAWSTGWGEKLFF
>TRBD2|TRBV24-1|TRBJ2-3|-
TGTGCCACCAGTGAGTGGGGCCGGGGGGGCACAGATACGCAGTATTTT
CATSEWGRGGTDTQYF
>-|TRBV12-3/TRBV12-4|TRBJ1-5|few
TGTGCCAGCAGCCTCGCAGGGAAACGCAATCAGCCCCAGCATTTT
CASSLAGKRNQPQHF
>TRBD2|TRBV29-1|TRBJ2-5|few
TGCAGCGTTCAAGGATCTAGCGGGAGGGTCGAGACCCAGTACTTC
CSVQGSSGRVETQYF
>-|TRBV6-5|TRBJ1-5|-
TGTGCCAGCAGTTACCGGCAAGACAATCAGCCCCAGCATTTT
CASSYRQDNQPQHF
>-|TRBV20-1|TRBJ2-7|few
TGCAGTGCTGTAACACGTTACGAGCAGTACTTC
CSAVTRYEQYF